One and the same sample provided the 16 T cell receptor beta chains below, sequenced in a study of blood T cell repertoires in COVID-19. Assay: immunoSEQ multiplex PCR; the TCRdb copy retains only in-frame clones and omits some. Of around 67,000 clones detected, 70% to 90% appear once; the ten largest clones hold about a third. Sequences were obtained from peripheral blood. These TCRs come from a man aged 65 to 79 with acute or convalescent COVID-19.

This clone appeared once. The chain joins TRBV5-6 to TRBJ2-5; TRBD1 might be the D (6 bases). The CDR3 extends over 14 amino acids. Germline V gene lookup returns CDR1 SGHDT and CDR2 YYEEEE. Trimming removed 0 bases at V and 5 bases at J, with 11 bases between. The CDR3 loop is CASSLEAGVETQYF. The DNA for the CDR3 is TGTGCCAGCAGCTTGGAGGCAGGGGTGGAGACCCAGTACTTC.

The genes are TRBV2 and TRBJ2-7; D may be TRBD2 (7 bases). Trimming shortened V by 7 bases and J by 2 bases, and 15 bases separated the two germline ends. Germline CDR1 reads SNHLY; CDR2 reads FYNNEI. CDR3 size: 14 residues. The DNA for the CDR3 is TGTGCCAGCACCCCTATGGGGGGGCCCTACGAGCAGTACTTC. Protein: CASTPMGGPYEQYF.

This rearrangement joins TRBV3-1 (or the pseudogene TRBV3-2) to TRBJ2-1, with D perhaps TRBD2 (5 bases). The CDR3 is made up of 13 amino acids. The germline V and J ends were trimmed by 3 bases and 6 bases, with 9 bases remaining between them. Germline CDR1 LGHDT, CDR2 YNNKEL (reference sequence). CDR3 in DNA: TGTGCCAGCAGCCATTCGGGAATCAATGAGCAGTTCTTC. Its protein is CASSHSGINEQFF.

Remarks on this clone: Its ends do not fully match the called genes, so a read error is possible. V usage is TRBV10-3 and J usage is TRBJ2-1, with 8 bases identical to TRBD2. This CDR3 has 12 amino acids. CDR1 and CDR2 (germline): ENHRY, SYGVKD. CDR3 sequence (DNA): TGTGCCATCAGCAGTATTACTAGCGGACGGATCTTC. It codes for CAISSITSGRIF.

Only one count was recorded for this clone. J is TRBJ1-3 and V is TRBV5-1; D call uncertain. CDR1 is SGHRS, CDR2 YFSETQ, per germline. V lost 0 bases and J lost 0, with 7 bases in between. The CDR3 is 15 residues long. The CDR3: CASSLAVSSGNTIYF. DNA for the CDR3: TGCGCCAGCAGCTTGGCGGTAAGCTCTGGAAACACCATATATTTT.

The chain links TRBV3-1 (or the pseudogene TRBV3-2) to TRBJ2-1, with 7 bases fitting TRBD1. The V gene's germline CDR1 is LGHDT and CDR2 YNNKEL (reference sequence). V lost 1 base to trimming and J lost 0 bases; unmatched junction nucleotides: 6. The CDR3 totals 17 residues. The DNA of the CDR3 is TGTGCCAGCAGCCAAGTCGACAGGGCGAGCTCCTACAATGAGCAGTTCTTC. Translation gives CASSQVDRASSYNEQFF.

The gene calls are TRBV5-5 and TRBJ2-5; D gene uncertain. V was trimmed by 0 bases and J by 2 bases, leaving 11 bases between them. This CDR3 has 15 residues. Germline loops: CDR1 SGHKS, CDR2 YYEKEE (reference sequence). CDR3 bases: TGTGCCAGCAGCTTGGGATGGGCAGCACAAGAGACCCAGTACTTC. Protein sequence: CASSLGWAAQETQYF.

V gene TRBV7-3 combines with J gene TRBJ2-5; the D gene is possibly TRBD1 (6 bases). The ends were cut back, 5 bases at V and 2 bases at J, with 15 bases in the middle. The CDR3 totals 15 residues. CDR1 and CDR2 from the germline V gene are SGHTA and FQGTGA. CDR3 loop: CASSPRTGIQETQYF. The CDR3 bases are TGTGCCAGCAGCCCGAGAACAGGGATACAAGAGACCCAGTACTTC.

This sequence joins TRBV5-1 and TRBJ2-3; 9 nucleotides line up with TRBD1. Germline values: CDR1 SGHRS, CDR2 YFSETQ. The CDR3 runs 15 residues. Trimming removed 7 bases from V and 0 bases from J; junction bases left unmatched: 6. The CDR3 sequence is CASELQGASTDTQYF. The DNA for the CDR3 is TGCGCCAGCGAGTTACAGGGGGCAAGCACAGATACGCAGTATTTT. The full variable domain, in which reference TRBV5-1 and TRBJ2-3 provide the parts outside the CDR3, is KAGVTQTPRYLIKTRGQQVTLSCSPISGHRSVSWYQQTPGQGLQFLFEYFSETQRNKGNFPGRFSGRQFSNSRSEMNVSTLELGDSALYLCASELQGASTDTQYFGPGTRLTVL.

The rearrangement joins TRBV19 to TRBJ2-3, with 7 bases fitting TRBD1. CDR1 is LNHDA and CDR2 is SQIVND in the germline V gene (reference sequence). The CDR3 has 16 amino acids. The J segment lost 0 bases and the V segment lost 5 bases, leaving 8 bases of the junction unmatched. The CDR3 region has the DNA TGTGCCAGTAGTGACAGGGCGGCGGAGAGCACAGATACGCAGTATTTT. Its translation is CASSDRAAESTDTQYF. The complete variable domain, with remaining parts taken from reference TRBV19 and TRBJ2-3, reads DGGITQSPKYLFRKEGQNVTLSCEQNLNHDAMYWYRQDPGQGLRLIYYSQIVNDFQKGDIAEGYSVSREKKESFPLTVTSAQKNPTAFYLCASSDRAAESTDTQYFGPGTRLTVL.

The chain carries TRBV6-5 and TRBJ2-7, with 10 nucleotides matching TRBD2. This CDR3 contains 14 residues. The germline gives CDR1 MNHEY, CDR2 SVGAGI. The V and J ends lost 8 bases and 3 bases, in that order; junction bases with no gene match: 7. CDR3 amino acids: CASSFSGGVYEQYF. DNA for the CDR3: TGTGCCAGCTCCTTCAGCGGGGGGGTCTACGAGCAGTACTTC.

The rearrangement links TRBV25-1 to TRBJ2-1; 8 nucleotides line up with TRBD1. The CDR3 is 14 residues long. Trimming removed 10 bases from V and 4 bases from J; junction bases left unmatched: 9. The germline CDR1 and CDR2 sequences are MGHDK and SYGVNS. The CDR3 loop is CATQGAGAYNEQFF. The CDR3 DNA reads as TGTGCCACCCAGGGGGCAGGGGCTTACAATGAGCAGTTCTTC.

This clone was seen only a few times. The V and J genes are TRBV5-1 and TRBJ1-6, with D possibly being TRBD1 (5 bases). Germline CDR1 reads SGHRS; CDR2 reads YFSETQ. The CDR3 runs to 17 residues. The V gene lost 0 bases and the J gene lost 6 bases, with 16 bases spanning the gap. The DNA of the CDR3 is TGCGCCAGCAGCTTGGCAGGGCTGGGCGGGGGTAATTCACCCCTCCACTTT. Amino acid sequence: CASSLAGLGGGNSPLHF.

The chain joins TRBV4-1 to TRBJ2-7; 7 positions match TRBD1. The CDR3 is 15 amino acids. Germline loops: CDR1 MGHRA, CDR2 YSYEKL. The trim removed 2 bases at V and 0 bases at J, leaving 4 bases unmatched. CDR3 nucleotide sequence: TGCGCCAGCAGCCAATTTGGGGACAGCTCCTACGAGCAGTACTTC. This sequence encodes CASSQFGDSSYEQYF.

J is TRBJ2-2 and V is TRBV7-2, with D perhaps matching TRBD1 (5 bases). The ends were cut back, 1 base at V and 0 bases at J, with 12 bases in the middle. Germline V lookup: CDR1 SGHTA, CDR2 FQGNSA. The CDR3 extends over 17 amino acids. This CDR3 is CASSLGTQSSNTGELFF. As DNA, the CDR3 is TGTGCCAGCAGCTTAGGGACACAATCCTCGAACACCGGGGAGCTGTTTTTT.

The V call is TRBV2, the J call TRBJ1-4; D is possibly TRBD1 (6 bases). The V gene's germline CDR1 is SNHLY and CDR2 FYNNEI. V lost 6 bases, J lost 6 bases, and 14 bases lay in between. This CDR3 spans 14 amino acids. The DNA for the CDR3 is TGTGCCAGCAGCGCGACAGGAGTGGATGAAAAACTGTTTTTT. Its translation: CASSATGVDEKLFF.